A selection of T cell receptor beta chains follows, all from one sample in a study of cytomegalovirus exposure and HLA in healthy donors. Here immunoSEQ multiplex PCR was the method, and the copy in TCRdb shows in-frame clones only, minus some. Here the sample spans 50,000 to 65,000 clones, approximately 71% being singletons. Material for sequencing was PBMCs. These receptors were obtained from a man aged 45-65 years in good health and CMV-seropositive. Both conserved end residues are part of each CDR3. Fields, in order: CDR3 protein, CDR3 DNA, V gene, clone size, D gene, J gene. A D gene is named only where the DNA matches it firmly. Clone size is stated in some rows and not others, as once, few, many or a class when expanded.

cdr3_aa: CAISDNHYEQYF
cdr3_nt: TGTGCCATCAGCGACAACCACTACGAGCAGTACTTC
v_call: TRBV10-3
clone_size: NA
d_call: NA
j_call: TRBJ2-7

cdr3_aa: CASSSQVGQGGHEQYF
cdr3_nt: TGCGCCAGCAGCTCCCAGGTGGGACAGGGCGGCCACGAGCAGTACTTC
v_call: TRBV5-1
clone_size: NA
d_call: TRBD1
j_call: TRBJ2-7

cdr3_aa: CASGRGLNYGYTF
cdr3_nt: TGTGCCAGCGGGCGGGGACTCAACTATGGCTACACCTTC
v_call: TRBV2
clone_size: once
d_call: NA
j_call: TRBJ1-2

cdr3_aa: CASSLGTQEQETQYF
cdr3_nt: TGTGCCAGCAGCTTAGGCACCCAGGAACAAGAGACCCAGTACTTC
v_call: TRBV11-3
clone_size: NA
d_call: NA
j_call: TRBJ2-5

cdr3_aa: CASSVKTDTEAFF
cdr3_nt: TGTGCCAGCAGTGTCAAGACAGACACTGAAGCTTTCTTT
v_call: TRBV6-1
clone_size: NA
d_call: NA
j_call: TRBJ1-1

cdr3_aa: CASSPEVDQPQHF
cdr3_nt: TGCGCCAGCAGCCCGGAGGTGGATCAGCCCCAGCATTTT
v_call: TRBV5-1
clone_size: few
d_call: NA
j_call: TRBJ1-5

cdr3_aa: CASSRGQGGQPQHF
cdr3_nt: TGTGCCAGCAGTCGTGGACAGGGCGGTCAGCCCCAGCATTTT
v_call: TRBV6-6
clone_size: NA
d_call: TRBD1
j_call: TRBJ1-5

cdr3_aa: CASSLRTSGGNTGELFF
cdr3_nt: TGTGCCAGCAGCTTAAGGACTAGCGGGGGAAACACCGGGGAGCTGTTTTTT
v_call: TRBV7-2
clone_size: NA
d_call: TRBD2
j_call: TRBJ2-2

cdr3_aa: CASSLAGGPGTELFF
cdr3_nt: TGTGCCAGCAGCTTAGCGGGAGGGCCTGGCACTGAGCTGTTCTTC
v_call: TRBV7-2
clone_size: few
d_call: TRBD2
j_call: TRBJ2-1

cdr3_aa: CASSSRQALLEAFF
cdr3_nt: TGTGCCAGCAGCTCAAGACAGGCTCTACTAGAAGCTTTCTTT
v_call: TRBV7-9
clone_size: NA
d_call: NA
j_call: TRBJ1-1

cdr3_aa: CASSLWSRASGELFF
cdr3_nt: TGTGCCAGCAGCTTGTGGTCCAGGGCTAGCGGGGAGCTGTTTTTT
v_call: TRBV5-6
clone_size: few
d_call: NA
j_call: TRBJ2-2

cdr3_aa: CASSRAGTNLNEQFF
cdr3_nt: TGTGCCAGCAGCCGAGCCGGGACTAACCTCAATGAGCAGTTCTTC
v_call: TRBV11-3
clone_size: once
d_call: TRBD2
j_call: TRBJ2-1

cdr3_aa: CASSEYTGTGQETQYF
cdr3_nt: TGTGCCAGCAGTGAATACACCGGGACAGGGCAGGAGACCCAGTACTTC
v_call: TRBV25-1
clone_size: NA
d_call: TRBD1
j_call: TRBJ2-5

cdr3_aa: CASSYSFEGWETQYF
cdr3_nt: TGTGCCAGCAGTTACTCGTTCGAGGGTTGGGAGACCCAGTACTTC
v_call: TRBV6-5
clone_size: NA
d_call: NA
j_call: TRBJ2-5

cdr3_aa: CASSVEGARVYQPQHF
cdr3_nt: TGTGCCAGCAGCGTAGAGGGGGCGCGAGTATATCAGCCCCAGCATTTT
v_call: TRBV9
clone_size: few
d_call: TRBD1
j_call: TRBJ1-5

cdr3_aa: CAWGWSGTEAFF
cdr3_nt: TGTGCCTGGGGATGGTCGGGGACTGAAGCTTTCTTT
v_call: TRBV30
clone_size: once
d_call: NA
j_call: TRBJ1-1

cdr3_aa: CASSLGQTTNYGYTF
cdr3_nt: TGTGCCAGCAGCCTAGGACAGACGACTAACTATGGCTACACCTTC
v_call: TRBV7-9
clone_size: NA
d_call: NA
j_call: TRBJ1-2

cdr3_aa: CATSATGNTEAFF
cdr3_nt: TGTGCCACCAGCGCTACCGGGAACACTGAAGCTTTCTTT
v_call: TRBV15
clone_size: NA
d_call: NA
j_call: TRBJ1-1

cdr3_aa: CASSVLQGARNTEAFF
cdr3_nt: TGTGCCAGCAGCGTCCTACAGGGGGCGCGGAACACTGAAGCTTTCTTT
v_call: TRBV5-4
clone_size: NA
d_call: TRBD1
j_call: TRBJ1-1

cdr3_aa: CASSFRGGSNQPQHF
cdr3_nt: TGTGCCAGCAGCTTTCGAGGGGGTAGCAATCAGCCCCAGCATTTT
v_call: TRBV5-5
clone_size: NA
d_call: NA
j_call: TRBJ1-5

cdr3_aa: CASSPSPAGLETQYF
cdr3_nt: TGTGCCAGCAGCCCGTCCCCTGCAGGGCTGGAGACCCAGTACTTC
v_call: TRBV5-4
clone_size: NA
d_call: NA
j_call: TRBJ2-5

cdr3_aa: CAWRRQPSSYEQYF
cdr3_nt: TGTGCCTGGAGGAGACAGCCTAGCTCCTACGAGCAGTACTTC
v_call: TRBV30
clone_size: few
d_call: NA
j_call: TRBJ2-7

cdr3_aa: CASSERRMAETQYF
cdr3_nt: TGTGCCAGCAGTGAGAGGAGAATGGCAGAGACCCAGTACTTC
v_call: TRBV25-1
clone_size: NA
d_call: NA
j_call: TRBJ2-5

cdr3_aa: CASRGERQGNEKLFF
cdr3_nt: TGTGCCAGCCGGGGAGAGAGACAGGGGAATGAAAAACTGTTTTTT
v_call: TRBV19
clone_size: once
d_call: TRBD1
j_call: TRBJ1-4

cdr3_aa: CARPSGQSSYEQYF
cdr3_nt: TGCGCCCGCCCTAGCGGACAGAGCTCCTACGAGCAGTACTTC
v_call: TRBV5-1
clone_size: few
d_call: NA
j_call: TRBJ2-7

cdr3_aa: CASSVESSGRGETQYF
cdr3_nt: TGTGCCAGCAGCGTAGAATCTAGCGGGAGGGGGGAGACCCAGTACTTC
v_call: TRBV9
clone_size: NA
d_call: TRBD2
j_call: TRBJ2-5

cdr3_aa: CASSLKTNPGKKLFF
cdr3_nt: TGTGCCAGCAGCTTAAAAACGAACCCGGGAAAAAAACTGTTTTTT
v_call: TRBV5-6
clone_size: few
d_call: NA
j_call: TRBJ1-4

cdr3_aa: CASSEMQGYEQYF
cdr3_nt: TGTGCCAGCAGTGAAATGCAGGGCTACGAGCAGTACTTC
v_call: TRBV6-1
clone_size: NA
d_call: NA
j_call: TRBJ2-7

cdr3_aa: CASSIDLDSPNQPQHF
cdr3_nt: TGTGCCAGTAGTATAGATTTGGACAGCCCCAATCAGCCCCAGCATTTT
v_call: TRBV19
clone_size: once
d_call: NA
j_call: TRBJ1-5

cdr3_aa: CASSLDSGGVYQETQYF
cdr3_nt: TGCGCCAGCAGCTTGGACAGCGGGGGGGTTTACCAAGAGACCCAGTACTTC
v_call: TRBV5-1
clone_size: once
d_call: TRBD2
j_call: TRBJ2-5

cdr3_aa: CATWTGSPNYGYTF
cdr3_nt: TGTGCCACATGGACAGGTAGTCCTAACTATGGCTACACCTTC
v_call: TRBV15
clone_size: once
d_call: TRBD1
j_call: TRBJ1-2

cdr3_aa: CASSQEGAWDTEAFF
cdr3_nt: TGCGCCAGCAGCCAAGAGGGGGCCTGGGACACTGAAGCTTTCTTT
v_call: TRBV4-3
clone_size: few
d_call: NA
j_call: TRBJ1-1

cdr3_aa: CASSLPGEGREQYF
cdr3_nt: TGTGCCAGCAGCTTGCCCGGGGAGGGCCGCGAGCAGTACTTC
v_call: TRBV7-9
clone_size: NA
d_call: TRBD2
j_call: TRBJ2-7

cdr3_aa: CASSASVGETQYF
cdr3_nt: TGCGCCAGCAGCGCTAGCGTTGGAGAGACCCAGTACTTC
v_call: TRBV5-1
clone_size: few
d_call: NA
j_call: TRBJ2-5

cdr3_aa: CASSVSPAGSTDTQYF
cdr3_nt: TGTGCCAGCAGTGTTTCCCCAGCGGGGAGCACAGATACGCAGTATTTT
v_call: TRBV6-4
clone_size: NA
d_call: TRBD2
j_call: TRBJ2-3

cdr3_aa: CASSSGSLNTEAFF
cdr3_nt: TGCGCCAGCAGCTCCGGTTCCCTGAACACTGAAGCTTTCTTT
v_call: TRBV5-1
clone_size: few
d_call: NA
j_call: TRBJ1-1

cdr3_aa: CASLGAGSEAFF
cdr3_nt: TGCGCCAGCCTGGGGGCAGGGTCTGAAGCTTTCTTT
v_call: TRBV5-1
clone_size: few
d_call: NA
j_call: TRBJ1-1

cdr3_aa: CASSPTTGLPSEAFF
cdr3_nt: TGCGCCAGCAGCCCAACTACAGGCCTTCCCTCTGAAGCTTTCTTT
v_call: TRBV5-1
clone_size: NA
d_call: NA
j_call: TRBJ1-1

cdr3_aa: CASSLGTANQPQHF
cdr3_nt: TGCGCCAGCAGCTTGGGGACAGCTAATCAGCCCCAGCATTTT
v_call: TRBV5-1
clone_size: few
d_call: NA
j_call: TRBJ1-5

cdr3_aa: CASSTTREGLQETQYF
cdr3_nt: TGTGCCAGCAGCACTACTAGGGAGGGGCTCCAAGAGACCCAGTACTTC
v_call: TRBV28
clone_size: NA
d_call: TRBD2
j_call: TRBJ2-5